The next 8 T cell receptor beta chains were all read from a single sample in a study of PD-L1 blockade in urothelial cancer. Sequencing was performed with immunoSEQ multiplex PCR; in TCRdb, only in-frame clones are kept and a portion is missing. The sample has approximately 48,000 clones, approximately 83% seen once. Specimen: PBMCs, collected around atezolizumab (anti-PD-L1) treatment. These receptor sequences come from a man in his sixties with urothelial cancer.

The CDR3: CASSYEASGNTIYF. For the CDR3, the DNA is TGTGCCAGCAGTTACGAGGCTTCTGGAAACACCATATATTTT. The chain couples TRBV6-5 to TRBJ1-3; D is uncertain. This CDR3 is 14 amino acids long. Germline-derived CDR1 and CDR2 are MNHEY and SVGAGI. V shed 2 bases and J shed 1 base, with 6 bases lying between them.

V usage is TRBV19 and J usage is TRBJ2-7; D ambiguous. V was shortened by 3 bases and J by 0 bases, with 12 bases between the two germline ends. CDR1 and CDR2 (germline): LNHDA, SQIVND (reference sequence). CDR3 length equals 15 residues. CDR3 bases: TGTGCCAGTAGTATGTCCACACCAAGCTCCTACGAGCAGTACTTC. Translated: CASSMSTPSSYEQYF.

This chain connects TRBV6-6 to TRBJ1-2, with a tentative D call TRBD1 (6 bases). The germline CDR1 and CDR2 sequences are MNHNY and SVGAGI (reference sequence). V was cut by 3 bases and J by 4 bases, with 18 bases left in between. There are 16 residues in the CDR3. The CDR3 loop reads CASSYFSGAFPYGYTF. The CDR3 bases are TGTGCCAGCAGTTATTTTTCAGGGGCCTTCCCCTATGGCTACACCTTC.

This chain joins TRBV6-4 and TRBJ2-1; TRBD2 agrees at 9 bases. The junction had 7 bases not matched to a gene; V was cut back by 4 bases and J by 3 bases. This CDR3 contains 16 residues. Germline V gene sequence: CDR1 MRHNA, CDR2 SNTAGT. CDR3 residues: CASSALAGRDYNEQFF. In nucleotides, the CDR3 is TGTGCCAGCAGTGCCCTAGCGGGAAGGGACTACAATGAGCAGTTCTTC.

The rearrangement joins TRBV6-5 to TRBJ2-4; perhaps TRBD1 as D (5 bases). The length of the CDR3 is 16 residues. CDR1 MNHEY and CDR2 SVGAGI come from the germline V gene. V was clipped by 4 bases and J by 3 bases, with 16 bases between them. The CDR3 reads CASSSIRQLNKNIQYF. The CDR3 DNA reads TGTGCCAGCAGTTCGATTAGACAGCTTAACAAAAACATTCAGTACTTC.

The sample holds one count of this clone. The chain uses TRBV28 and TRBJ1-2, with 11 bases fitting TRBD1. The germline V gene has CDR1 MDHEN and CDR2 SYDVKM. CDR3 length: 15 residues. V lost 8 bases to trimming and J lost 8 bases; unmatched junction nucleotides: 13. This CDR3 reads CASYNPGQGAGGYTF. For the CDR3, the DNA is TGTGCCAGCTATAATCCAGGACAGGGGGCGGGAGGCTACACCTTC.

This sequence joins TRBV7-9 and TRBJ2-2; TRBD1 matches 10 bases. Germline values: CDR1 SEHNR, CDR2 FQNEAQ (reference sequence). The CDR3 length is 19 residues. V shed 1 base, J shed 0 bases, and the junction held 8 bases outside the gene matches. Here the CDR3 reads CASSLVAGQGGANTGELFF. The CDR3 region has the DNA TGTGCCAGCAGCTTAGTAGCAGGACAGGGGGGAGCGAACACCGGGGAGCTGTTTTTT.

The V call is TRBV10-2, the J call TRBJ2-1; possible D gene TRBD2, 5 bases. V lost 5 bases, J lost 3 bases, and 17 bases lay in between. This CDR3 has 16 residues. Germline CDR1 reads WSHSY; CDR2 reads SAAADI. The CDR3 sequence is CASSPTRRALYNEQFF. The CDR3 DNA reads TGCGCCAGCAGTCCCACTAGACGGGCTCTCTACAATGAGCAGTTCTTC.